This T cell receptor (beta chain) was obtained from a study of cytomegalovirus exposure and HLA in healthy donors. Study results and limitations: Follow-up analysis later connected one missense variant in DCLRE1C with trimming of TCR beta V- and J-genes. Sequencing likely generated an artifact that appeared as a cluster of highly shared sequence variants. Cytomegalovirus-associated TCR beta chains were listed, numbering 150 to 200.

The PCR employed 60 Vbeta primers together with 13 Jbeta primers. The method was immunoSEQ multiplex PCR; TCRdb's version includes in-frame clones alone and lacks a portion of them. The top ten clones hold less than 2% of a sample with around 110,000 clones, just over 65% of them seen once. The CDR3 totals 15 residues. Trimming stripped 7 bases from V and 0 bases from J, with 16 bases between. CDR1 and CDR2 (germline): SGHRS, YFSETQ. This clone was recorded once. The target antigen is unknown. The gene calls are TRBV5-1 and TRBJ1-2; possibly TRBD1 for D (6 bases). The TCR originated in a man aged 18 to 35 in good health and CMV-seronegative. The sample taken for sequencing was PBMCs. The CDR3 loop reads CASSIGGAANYGYTF. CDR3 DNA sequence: TGCGCCAGCTCAATTGGGGGGGCGGCTAACTATGGCTACACCTTC.